One sample yielded the 22 T cell receptor beta chains listed below, sequenced in a study of blood T cell repertoires in COVID-19. The protocol was immunoSEQ multiplex PCR, while the TCRdb copy is restricted to in-frame clones and leaves out a portion. Here the sample spans some 200,000 clones, around 81% being singletons. Sequenced material: PBMCs or T cells enriched from blood (not recorded which). The receptors stem from a woman aged 35 to 49 with acute COVID-19.

This clone was detected only once. This CDR3 is CASSTRTNTGELFF. The CDR3 bases are TGTGCCAGCAGTACCAGGACTAACACCGGGGAGCTGTTTTTT. The V call is TRBV27, the J call TRBJ2-2; a possible D gene is TRBD2 (5 bases). The germline CDR1 and CDR2 sequences are MNHEY and SMNVEV (reference sequence). V was clipped by 5 bases and J by 2 bases, with 9 bases between them. CDR3 length: 14 residues.

The rearrangement joins TRBV27 to TRBJ1-3, with a possible D match to TRBD1 (5 bases). The germline gives CDR1 MNHEY, CDR2 SMNVEV (reference sequence). The CDR3 consists of 14 residues. Trimming took off 4 bases at V and 3 bases at J, with 10 bases between the two ends. The CDR3, as DNA: TGTGCCAGCAGTTATCGGGGGGTTGGAAACACCATATATTTT. Translating gives CASSYRGVGNTIYF.

The chain's CDR3 is CSVLTSGRETQYF. DNA of the CDR3: TGCAGCGTGCTGACTAGCGGGAGGGAGACCCAGTACTTC. This chain links TRBV29-1 with TRBJ2-5; 13 bases align to TRBD2. After removal of 6 bases from V and 5 bases from J, the junction contained 3 bases not matched to a gene. Germline V CDR1 and CDR2: SQVTM, ANQGSEA. CDR3 size: 13 residues.

The V gene is TRBV18, the J gene TRBJ1-2, with D possibly matching TRBD1 (5 bases). The CDR3 loop spans 15 amino acids. Germline-derived CDR1 and CDR2 are KGHSH and LQKENI. Trimming removed 3 bases from V and 4 bases from J, with 15 bases in between. CDR3 bases: TGTGCCAGCTCACCTCAGTCCACAGGTGGCTATGGCTACACCTTC. This codes for CASSPQSTGGYGYTF.

This clone was detected only once. J is TRBJ1-1 and V is TRBV14; 10 bases are shared with TRBD1. Germline V CDR1 and CDR2: SGHDN, FVKESK. The V and J ends lost 4 bases and 4 bases, in that order; junction bases with no gene match: 6. The CDR3 is made up of 15 amino acids. CDR3 nucleotide sequence: TGTGCCAGCAGCCCCGACAGGGGGCGGGCCACTGAAGCTTTCTTT. Protein sequence: CASSPDRGRATEAFF.

The chain joins TRBV25-1 to TRBJ2-3; 10 bases match TRBD2. CDR1 is MGHDK, CDR2 SYGVNS, per germline. The CDR3 sequence is 16 residues long. After removal of 3 bases from V and 2 bases from J, the junction contained 5 bases not matched to a gene. CDR3 region: CASSEERGGHTDTQYF. The CDR3 region has the DNA TGTGCCAGCAGTGAGGAGCGGGGGGGCCACACAGATACGCAGTATTTT.

The chain carries TRBV6-5 and TRBJ1-5; TRBD1 is a possible D gene (5 bases). The CDR3 length is 14 residues. Germline CDR1 reads MNHEY; CDR2 reads SVGAGI. The germline V and J ends were trimmed by 8 bases and 2 bases, with 13 bases remaining between them. Written as DNA, the CDR3 is TGTGCCAGCTCCCAGGGCGAGGGCAATCAGCCCCAGCATTTT. Its protein product is CASSQGEGNQPQHF.

V and J are TRBV29-1 and TRBJ2-7; 13 bases match TRBD2. V gave up 7 bases and J gave up 2 bases; unmatched junction bases: 5. Germline CDR1 and CDR2: SQVTM and ANQGSEA. The CDR3 sequence is 14 residues long. The CDR3 region is CSARLAGGPYEQYF. Here the CDR3 DNA reads TGCAGCGCCAGACTAGCGGGAGGTCCCTACGAGCAGTACTTC.

This clone was recorded only once. V and J are TRBV30 and TRBJ2-3; no definite D call. CDR1 is GTSNPN and CDR2 is SVGIG in the germline V gene (reference sequence). V was shortened by 4 bases and J by 10 bases, with 15 bases between the two germline ends. The CDR3 covers 12 residues. In DNA form, the CDR3 reads TGTGCCTGGACGCGAGGCGAGGATGCGCAGTATTTT. Its protein is CAWTRGEDAQYF.

The gene calls are TRBV18 and TRBJ1-1, with 7 bases identical to TRBD1. Trimming cost V 5 bases and J 0 bases; bases outside gene matches: 9. The CDR3 sequence is 16 residues long. Germline loops: CDR1 KGHSH, CDR2 LQKENI. The CDR3 sequence: CASSARLQGMNTEAFF. The CDR3 DNA sequence: TGTGCCAGCTCAGCCCGTTTACAGGGGATGAACACTGAAGCTTTCTTT.

The genes are TRBV19 and TRBJ1-1; unclear D gene. V was trimmed by 5 bases and J by 3 bases, leaving 10 bases between them. Germline V CDR1 and CDR2: LNHDA, SQIVND (reference sequence). The CDR3 is 13 residues long. CDR3 protein: CASSPRRDTEAFF. CDR3 DNA: TGTGCCAGTAGTCCTCGGCGGGACACTGAAGCTTTCTTT.

The chain is built from TRBV5-4 and TRBJ2-5; possibly TRBD2 for D (5 bases). Germline V gene lookup returns CDR1 SGHNT and CDR2 YYREEE (reference sequence). CDR3 length equals 14 residues. The V and J ends lost 1 base and 5 bases respectively, with 12 bases between them. CDR3: CASSLRLAGETQYF. DNA for the CDR3: TGTGCCAGCAGCTTGCGACTCGCGGGCGAGACCCAGTACTTC.

This clone was seen only a few times. The chain employs TRBV30 and TRBJ1-3, with TRBD1 identical over 7 bases. The V gene end was trimmed by 3 bases and the J gene end by 1 base; junction bases not matched to a gene: 6. Per germline, CDR1 GTSNPN and CDR2 SVGIG (reference sequence). This CDR3 contains 15 residues. CDR3 DNA: TGTGCCTGGAGGGGCCGGGACAGATCTGGAAACACCATATATTTT. Its protein product is CAWRGRDRSGNTIYF.

The rearrangement uses TRBV9 and TRBJ1-2, with TRBD1 matching over 7 bases. Germline assignment: CDR1 SGDLS and CDR2 YYNGEE. The CDR3 length is 18 residues. The trim removed 0 bases at V and 0 bases at J, leaving 11 bases unmatched. The CDR3 region is CASSVATMGQPPNYGYTF. The CDR3, as DNA: TGTGCCAGCAGCGTAGCTACCATGGGACAGCCTCCTAACTATGGCTACACCTTC.

The chain joins TRBV7-6 to TRBJ2-7; D is perhaps TRBD1 (6 bases). This CDR3 spans 16 amino acids. V was trimmed by 1 base and J by 3 bases, leaving 16 bases between them. CDR1 and CDR2 (germline): SGHVS, FNYEAQ. The CDR3 sequence is CASSLDTGKGRYEQYF. CDR3 nucleotides: TGTGCCAGCAGCTTAGATACAGGGAAGGGTCGCTACGAGCAGTACTTC.

This sequence joins TRBV10-3 and TRBJ1-6; D may be TRBD1 (6 bases). V was trimmed by 10 bases and J by 10 bases, leaving 20 bases between them. Per germline, CDR1 ENHRY and CDR2 SYGVKD. The CDR3 is 14 amino acids. The CDR3 reads CATAQGWGGSPLHF. CDR3 sequence (DNA): TGTGCCACCGCACAGGGTTGGGGAGGGTCACCCCTCCACTTT.

The chain is built from TRBV6-5 and TRBJ1-2, with 7 bases matching TRBD1. The V segment lost 8 bases and the J segment 0 bases; nucleotides outside the gene matches: 9. Germline assignment: CDR1 MNHEY and CDR2 SVGAGI. CDR3 length: 15 amino acids. CDR3 in amino acids: CASWQGDSANYGYTF. The CDR3 DNA reads TGTGCCAGCTGGCAGGGGGACTCAGCTAACTATGGCTACACCTTC.

The chain recombines TRBV6-2 or TRBV6-3 with TRBJ1-5, with D unresolved. In germline, CDR1 is MNHEY, CDR2 SVGEGT. The CDR3 has 14 amino acids. Trimming removed 2 bases from V and 3 bases from J, with 8 bases in between. The CDR3 reads CASSYRRNNQPQHF. The CDR3 nucleotides read TGTGCCAGCAGTTACAGGCGGAACAATCAGCCCCAGCATTTT.

The sample holds a few counts of this clone. The chain links TRBV2 to TRBJ2-1, with 9 positions matching TRBD2. The germline gives CDR1 SNHLY, CDR2 FYNNEI. CDR3 length: 12 amino acids. The trim removed 6 bases at V and 6 bases at J, leaving 0 bases unmatched. The CDR3 bases are TGTGCCAGCAGGCGGGGGGGCAATGAGCAGTTCTTC. Protein product: CASRRGGNEQFF.

V usage is TRBV27 and J usage is TRBJ2-2; perhaps TRBD2 as D (7 bases). V gave up 4 bases and J gave up 5 bases, with 17 bases separating them. CDR1 and CDR2 from the germline V gene are MNHEY and SMNVEV (reference sequence). The CDR3 spans 16 residues. CDR3 DNA: TGTGCCAGCAGTTGGGGAGGGGGAGAGCCTACCGGGGAGCTGTTTTTT. This gives the protein CASSWGGGEPTGELFF.

This chain connects TRBV28 to TRBJ1-2; TRBD1 aligns across 8 bases. The J segment lost 4 bases and the V segment lost 3 bases, leaving 4 bases of the junction unmatched. Germline V gene sequence: CDR1 MDHEN, CDR2 SYDVKM. The CDR3 totals 14 residues. Here the CDR3 reads CASSLTGDSYGYTF. The CDR3 nucleotides are TGTGCCAGCAGTTTGACAGGGGATAGCTATGGCTACACCTTC.

This chain uses TRBV10-2 with TRBJ1-2; TRBD1 matches 7 bases. Germline values: CDR1 WSHSY, CDR2 SAAADI. The V segment lost 3 bases and the J segment 3 bases; nucleotides outside the gene matches: 1. The CDR3 length is 13 residues. The CDR3 coding sequence is TGCGCCAGCAGTGACGGGACAGACTATGGCTACACCTTC. This codes for CASSDGTDYGYTF.